What follows are 21 T cell receptor beta chains derived from one specimen sequenced in a study of CD8 T cells in ankylosing spondylitis. These receptors have no known antigen. MiXCR, run by TCRdb on the 5' RACE reads, gives a single entry per CDR3 protein. The sample consists of approximately 220,000 distinct CDR3 sequences, approximately 16% of them appearing once. General observations from the study: Characteristic, it appeared, of ankylosing spondylitis blood was a TCR beta motif of eight highly homologous variants.

Sequenced material: blood, either unsorted or a sorted T cell fraction (not recorded which). The receptors were sampled from a male donor with ankylosing spondylitis.

The chain employs TRBV7-9 and TRBJ2-2; D may be TRBD2 (5 bases). This CDR3 has 17 amino acids. Looked up from germline, CDR1 is SEHNR and CDR2 is FQNEAQ (reference sequence). V shed 5 bases and J shed 3 bases, with 19 bases lying between them. CDR3: CASSHQASTKDTGELFF. CDR3 nucleotide sequence: TGTGCCAGCAGCCATCAAGCTAGCACCAAAGACACCGGGGAGCTGTTTTTT.

The CDR3 nucleotides are TGTGCCAGCAGTTACACCGACAGTCCCTATAATTCACCCCTCCACTTT. It encodes CASSYTDSPYNSPLHF. This sequence joins TRBV6-5 and TRBJ1-6; D may be TRBD1 (5 bases). In germline, CDR1 is MNHEY, CDR2 SVGAGI. The CDR3 consists of 16 residues. Trimming left V 2 bases short and J 2 bases short, with 10 bases between.

This clonotype appeared many times. The chain employs TRBV5-1 and TRBJ2-3; 8 bases are a match to TRBD2. With V trimmed by 4 bases and J by 4 bases, 5 bases remained unmatched. There are 14 residues in the CDR3. The germline V gene has CDR1 SGHRS and CDR2 YFSETQ. The CDR3 sequence is CASSPGGDPDTQYF. The DNA for the CDR3 is TGCGCCAGCAGCCCCGGGGGGGATCCAGATACGCAGTATTTT.

Only a few counts were recorded for this clonotype. The rearrangement links TRBV27 to TRBJ2-7; 8 nucleotides align to TRBD1. This CDR3 is 14 amino acids long. Germline-derived CDR1 and CDR2 are MNHEY and SMNVEV (reference sequence). V dropped 2 bases and J dropped 4; count of bases not matched to a gene: 4. The CDR3 nucleotides read TGTGCCAGCAGTTTAGGAGGACAGGGATACGAGCAGTACTTC. This sequence encodes CASSLGGQGYEQYF.

This chain joins TRBV5-5 and TRBJ2-7, with 11 bases that match TRBD2. The CDR3 is 17 amino acids. The trim removed 1 base at V and 7 bases at J, leaving 13 bases unmatched. Per the germline V gene, CDR1 is SGHKS and CDR2 is YYEKEE (reference sequence). CDR3 bases: TGTGCCAGCAGCTTGTTTCTAGCGGGGGGCCCCGCCTGGGAGCAGTACTTC. This encodes CASSLFLAGGPAWEQYF.

V is TRBV15 and J is TRBJ2-3, with TRBD2 as a possible D gene (7 bases). There are 19 residues in the CDR3. Looked up from germline, CDR1 is LNHNV and CDR2 is YYDKDF (reference sequence). V was pared by 0 bases and J by 2 bases, with 21 bases between. The CDR3 region is CATSRDRLGGHSDTDTQYF. The CDR3 DNA reads as TGTGCCACCAGCAGAGATCGGTTGGGGGGGCACTCTGACACAGATACGCAGTATTTT.

V gene TRBV4-2 combines with J gene TRBJ2-7; D is undetermined. Germline V CDR1 and CDR2: LGHNA, YNFKEQ. This CDR3 has 13 residues. The V end lost 5 bases, the J end lost 3 bases, and 11 bases lay between the germline ends. CDR3 residues: CASSSTTSYEQYF. Here the CDR3 DNA reads TGTGCCAGCAGCTCCACGACAAGCTACGAGCAGTACTTC.

This clonotype was recorded many times. The chain uses TRBV12-3 or TRBV12-4 and TRBJ2-7; D is perhaps TRBD2 (6 bases). This CDR3 comprises 14 residues. The V and J ends lost 7 bases and 2 bases respectively, with 15 bases between them. The CDR3, as DNA: TGTGCCAGCACCCTGGGCGGGATGGCCTACGAGCAGTACTTC. This encodes CASTLGGMAYEQYF.

The genes are TRBV29-1 and TRBJ2-1; no firm D call. The CDR3 is made up of 11 amino acids. CDR1 and CDR2 from the germline V gene are SQVTM and ANQGSEA. Trimming shortened V by 4 bases and J by 4 bases, and 5 bases separated the two germline ends. This CDR3 is CSVVQYNEQFF. CDR3 coding DNA: TGCAGCGTTGTTCAGTACAATGAGCAGTTCTTC.

This chain connects TRBV2 to TRBJ2-3, with 10 bases identical to TRBD2. This CDR3 region has 16 residues. V shed 3 bases and J 2 bases; nucleotides not matched to a gene: 5. Germline CDR1 and CDR2: SNHLY and FYNNEI. The CDR3 nucleotides read TGTGCCAGCAGTGATCTAGCGGGGGCCTACACAGATACGCAGTATTTT. This codes for CASSDLAGAYTDTQYF.

This clonotype was observed at least ten times. The rearrangement joins TRBV4-1 to TRBJ1-1; no clear D. V lost 0 bases, J lost 2 bases, and 10 bases lay in between. CDR1 and CDR2 from the germline V gene are MGHRA and YSYEKL. The CDR3 covers 15 residues. In DNA, the CDR3 is TGCGCCAGCAGCCAAGATGAGAGGGTAAACACTGAAGCTTTCTTT. This translates into CASSQDERVNTEAFF.

With regard to this clonotype: A read error may be the cause here, since a much bigger clone is one base away. V usage is TRBV7-9 and J usage is TRBJ2-7, with D unclear. The CDR3 spans 12 residues. V lost 5 bases to trimming and J lost 0 bases, with 5 bases between them. In germline, CDR1 is SEHNR, CDR2 FQNEAQ (reference sequence). CDR3: CASSIDSYEQYF. CDR3 in DNA: TGTGCCAGCAGCATCGACTCCTACGAGCAGTACTTC.

DNA of the CDR3: TGTGCCAGCAGTTACGCCCAAGACTACGAGCAGTACTTC. This sequence encodes CASSYAQDYEQYF. V gene TRBV6-5 combines with J gene TRBJ2-7; D remains unclear. Per germline, CDR1 MNHEY and CDR2 SVGAGI. CDR3 size: 13 residues. V lost 2 bases and J 3 bases, leaving 8 bases between the germline ends.

This clonotype was observed a handful of times. The chain is built from TRBV4-2 and TRBJ1-3; D perhaps matches TRBD1 (6 bases). This CDR3 spans 16 amino acids. Germline lookup yields CDR1 LGHNA and CDR2 YNFKEQ. The V and J ends lost 4 bases and 4 bases respectively, with 17 bases between them. This CDR3 is CASSPWDTTHGNTIYF. The DNA of the CDR3 is TGTGCCAGCAGCCCATGGGACACCACTCACGGAAACACCATATATTTT.

The chain employs TRBV4-2 and TRBJ2-7; 8 bases fit TRBD2. The V gene end was trimmed by 0 bases and the J gene end by 11 bases; junction bases not matched to a gene: 18. The CDR3 contains 17 residues. The germline gives CDR1 LGHNA, CDR2 YNFKEQ. CDR3 bases: TGTGCCAGCAGCCAAGAGCTAATGGGAGCGGGAGTCGGGGAAAAGTACTTC. This sequence encodes CASSQELMGAGVGEKYF.

The chain uses TRBV6-1 and TRBJ1-6; perhaps TRBD1 as D (5 bases). V lost 6 bases, J lost 6 bases, and 15 bases lay in between. Germline lookup yields CDR1 MNHNS and CDR2 SASEGT. The CDR3 length is 15 residues. CDR3: CASSTQTVFNSPLHF. In DNA form, the CDR3 reads TGTGCCAGCAGCACACAGACAGTCTTTAATTCACCCCTCCACTTT.

The rearrangement links TRBV11-2 to TRBJ1-1; D perhaps matches TRBD1 (5 bases). Germline-derived CDR1 and CDR2 are SGHAT and FQNNGV. This CDR3 comprises 14 residues. Trimming left V 1 base short and J 8 bases short, with 14 bases between. The CDR3 nucleotides read TGTGCCAGCAGCTTAGGGATTTTCGGGGACGAAGCTTTCTTT. This codes for CASSLGIFGDEAFF.

This clonotype has just a few counts. The V call is TRBV9, the J call TRBJ2-6, with 14 bases matching TRBD2. The CDR3 spans 19 residues. Germline trimming cut 3 bases from V and 4 bases from J; bases unmatched to any gene: 9. CDR1 and CDR2 from the germline V gene are SGDLS and YYNGEE. This chain's CDR3 is CASSETGLAGVSGANVLTF. The CDR3 bases are TGTGCCAGCAGCGAGACGGGACTAGCGGGAGTGTCGGGGGCCAACGTCCTGACTTTC. Using reference TRBV9 and TRBJ2-6 for the parts outside the CDR3, the full variable domain is DSGVTQTPKHLITATGQRVTLRCSPRSGDLSVYWYQQSLDQGLQFLIQYYNGEERAKGNILERFSAQQFPDLHSELNLSSLELGDSALYFCASSETGLAGVSGANVLTFGAGSRLTVL.

This clonotype turned up a few times. The rearrangement uses TRBV20-1 and TRBJ2-5; D perhaps matches TRBD1 (6 bases). The ends were cut back, 6 bases at V and 5 bases at J, with 16 bases in the middle. From germline, CDR1 is DFQATT and CDR2 SNEGSKA (reference sequence). The CDR3 loop spans 13 amino acids. This chain's CDR3 is CSAPFSGDETQYF. For the CDR3, the DNA is TGCAGTGCCCCTTTCTCAGGGGATGAGACCCAGTACTTC.

The V call is TRBV29-1, the J call TRBJ2-1; 7 positions agree with TRBD1. The CDR3 extends over 15 amino acids. Trimming took 2 bases from V and 3 from J; bases not matched to a gene: 7. The germline gives CDR1 SQVTM, CDR2 ANQGSEA. The CDR3: CSVEPEAGGYNEQFF. The DNA of the CDR3 is TGCAGCGTTGAACCGGAGGCAGGGGGCTACAATGAGCAGTTCTTC.

The V gene is TRBV4-1, the J gene TRBJ2-3; TRBD2 matches at 8 bases. Germline assignment: CDR1 MGHRA and CDR2 YSYEKL. The ends lost 4 bases at V and 6 bases at J; junction bases unmatched: 9. The CDR3 loop spans 15 amino acids. Here the CDR3 DNA reads TGCGCCAGCAGCCCCGGGACTAGGGCCGTGGATACGCAGTATTTT. Translating it yields CASSPGTRAVDTQYF.